The present entry profiles one T cell receptor beta chain with its context. The DNA ends 3 residues before the CDR3 does, and the rest of the CDR3 is filled in from the germline J gene. The data were produced by immunoSEQ multiplex PCR, yet TCRdb's version contains in-frame clones alone and is incomplete. This sample contains about 44,000 clones. This record comes from a study of T cells in women clearing cervical HPV infection. With 0 bases removed from V and 0 bases from J, the gap between germline ends came to 9 bases. In germline, CDR1 is DFQATT, CDR2 SNEGSKA (reference sequence). The CDR3 contains 16 residues.

Sequenced sample: blood buffy coat. This chain joins TRBV20-1 and TRBJ2-6; TRBD2 is a possible D gene (5 bases). This receptor was taken from a woman between 18 and 70 years old with a cervical HPV16 infection that either progressed to CIN3+ or cleared (not recorded which). The CDR3 sequence: CSARDRGTSGANVLTF. The sequenced part of the CDR3 DNA is TGCAGTGCTAGAGATCGGGGAACCTCTGGGGCCAACGTC.